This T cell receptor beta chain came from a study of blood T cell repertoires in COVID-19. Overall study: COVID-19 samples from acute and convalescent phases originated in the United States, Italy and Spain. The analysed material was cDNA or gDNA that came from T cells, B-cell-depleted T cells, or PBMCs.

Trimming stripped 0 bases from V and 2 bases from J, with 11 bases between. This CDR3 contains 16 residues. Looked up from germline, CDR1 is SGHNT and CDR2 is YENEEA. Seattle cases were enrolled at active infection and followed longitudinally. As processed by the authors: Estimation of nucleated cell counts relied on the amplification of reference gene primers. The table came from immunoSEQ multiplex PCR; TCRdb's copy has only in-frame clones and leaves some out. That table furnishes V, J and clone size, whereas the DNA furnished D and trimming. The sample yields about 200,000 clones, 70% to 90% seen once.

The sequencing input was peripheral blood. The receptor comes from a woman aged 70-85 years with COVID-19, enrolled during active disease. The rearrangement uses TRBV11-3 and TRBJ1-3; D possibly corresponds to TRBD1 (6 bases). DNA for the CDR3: TGTGCCAGCAGCTTAGACAGGGGAGCGACTGGAAACACCATATATTTT. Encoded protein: CASSLDRGATGNTIYF.